The rows below give T cell receptor beta chains drawn from one sample of a study of blood T cell repertoires in COVID-19. Clones were sequenced by immunoSEQ multiplex PCR, and TCRdb holds only the in-frame ones, with some missing. The sample shows 55,000 to 90,000 clones, approximately 92% of them seen only once. The sample consisted of peripheral blood. These receptors were obtained from a human donor with active COVID-19. The donor label of this sample is uncertain. The CDR3 runs from the conserved cysteine through the conserved F or W. A D gene is named only where the DNA matches it firmly. Clone size appears in some rows only: once, few, many, or a class for an expanded clone.

J gene: TRBJ2-2; D gene: TRBD1; V gene: TRBV12-5; clone size: few; CDR3 length: 14; CDR3 protein: CASGVQTGFGELFF; CDR3 DNA: TGTGCTAGTGGTGTCCAGACAGGGTTCGGGGAGCTGTTTTTT
J gene: TRBJ2-7; D gene: NA; V gene: TRBV19; clone size: NA; CDR3 length: 14; CDR3 protein: CASSVETVSYEQYF; CDR3 DNA: TGTGCCAGTAGTGTGGAGACAGTTTCCTACGAGCAGTACTTC
J gene: TRBJ1-5; D gene: NA; V gene: TRBV6-5; clone size: NA; CDR3 length: 15; CDR3 protein: CASAPLAVTSQPQHF; CDR3 DNA: TGTGCCAGCGCACCCTTGGCGGTCACGAGTCAGCCCCAGCATTTT
J gene: TRBJ2-2; D gene: TRBD2; V gene: TRBV7-7; clone size: NA; CDR3 length: 16; CDR3 protein: CASSELAGRGTGELFF; CDR3 DNA: TGTGCCAGCAGCGAACTAGCGGGGAGGGGCACCGGGGAGCTGTTTTTT
J gene: TRBJ1-3; D gene: NA; V gene: TRBV7-2; clone size: once; CDR3 length: 15; CDR3 protein: CASSLLSTYGNTIYF; CDR3 DNA: TGTGCCAGCAGCTTATTGAGCACCTACGGAAACACCATATATTTT
J gene: TRBJ1-5; D gene: TRBD1; V gene: TRBV9; clone size: NA; CDR3 length: 15; CDR3 protein: CASSASRGADQPQHF; CDR3 DNA: TGTGCCAGCAGCGCGTCCAGGGGGGCGGATCAGCCCCAGCATTTT
J gene: TRBJ1-4; D gene: NA; V gene: TRBV5-4; clone size: NA; CDR3 length: 15; CDR3 protein: CASSQTQGANEKLFF; CDR3 DNA: TGTGCCAGCAGCCAGACACAGGGAGCTAATGAAAAACTGTTTTTT
J gene: TRBJ2-1; D gene: NA; V gene: TRBV7-6; clone size: once; CDR3 length: 15; CDR3 protein: CASSLWGGQYNEQFF; CDR3 DNA: TGTGCCAGCAGCTTATGGGGGGGACAATACAATGAGCAGTTCTTC
J gene: TRBJ1-5; D gene: TRBD1; V gene: TRBV7-2; clone size: NA; CDR3 length: 14; CDR3 protein: CASKRQGVNQPQHF; CDR3 DNA: TGTGCCAGCAAACGACAGGGAGTGAATCAGCCCCAGCATTTT
J gene: TRBJ1-2; D gene: TRBD1; V gene: TRBV6-5; clone size: few; CDR3 length: 16; CDR3 protein: CASSYLTGGSGYGYTF; CDR3 DNA: TGTGCCAGCAGTTACTTAACAGGGGGTTCCGGCTATGGCTACACCTTC
J gene: TRBJ2-3; D gene: NA; V gene: TRBV2; clone size: NA; CDR3 length: 12; CDR3 protein: CASSRTEDTQYF; CDR3 DNA: TGTGCCAGCAGTCGGACAGAGGATACGCAGTATTTT
J gene: TRBJ2-3; D gene: NA; V gene: TRBV9; clone size: NA; CDR3 length: 11; CDR3 protein: CASSARGTQYF; CDR3 DNA: TGTGCCAGCAGCGCTCGAGGTACGCAGTATTTT
J gene: TRBJ2-7; D gene: NA; V gene: TRBV6-5; clone size: NA; CDR3 length: 13; CDR3 protein: CASSLADSYEQYF; CDR3 DNA: TGTGCCAGCAGTTTAGCGGACTCCTACGAGCAGTACTTC
J gene: TRBJ2-1; D gene: TRBD2; V gene: TRBV19; clone size: NA; CDR3 length: 19; CDR3 protein: CASSTGRLAGGHPYNEQFF; CDR3 DNA: TGTGCCAGTAGTACGGGGAGGCTAGCGGGAGGGCACCCCTACAATGAGCAGTTCTTC
J gene: TRBJ2-2; D gene: TRBD2; V gene: TRBV28; clone size: NA; CDR3 length: 16; CDR3 protein: CASSDGLAGYTGELFF; CDR3 DNA: TGTGCCAGCAGTGACGGACTAGCGGGATACACCGGGGAGCTGTTTTTT
J gene: TRBJ2-3; D gene: NA; V gene: TRBV7-3; clone size: NA; CDR3 length: 12; CDR3 protein: CASSRLGREQYF; CDR3 DNA: TGTGCCAGCAGCCGACTGGGCCGGGAGCAGTATTTT
J gene: TRBJ1-5; D gene: TRBD1; V gene: TRBV10-1; clone size: NA; CDR3 length: 16; CDR3 protein: CASRTPGTGGNQPQHF; CDR3 DNA: TGCGCCAGCCGAACTCCAGGGACAGGGGGCAATCAGCCCCAGCATTTT
J gene: TRBJ2-7; D gene: TRBD1; V gene: TRBV27; clone size: NA; CDR3 length: 15; CDR3 protein: CASSLGTGDPYEQYF; CDR3 DNA: TGTGCCAGCAGTTTAGGGACAGGAGACCCCTACGAGCAGTACTTC
J gene: TRBJ2-7; D gene: TRBD2; V gene: TRBV18; clone size: NA; CDR3 length: 13; CDR3 protein: CASSRTSFYEQYF; CDR3 DNA: TGTGCCAGCTCGCGGACTAGCTTCTACGAGCAGTACTTC
J gene: TRBJ1-4; D gene: NA; V gene: TRBV11-2; clone size: NA; CDR3 length: 14; CDR3 protein: CASSIGATNEKLFF; CDR3 DNA: TGTGCCAGCAGCATCGGTGCAACTAATGAAAAACTGTTTTTT
J gene: TRBJ2-1; D gene: TRBD1; V gene: TRBV5-1; clone size: NA; CDR3 length: 14; CDR3 protein: CASSGGQGAVKQFF; CDR3 DNA: TGCGCCAGCAGCGGGGGACAGGGGGCGGTTAAGCAGTTCTTC
J gene: TRBJ2-3; D gene: NA; V gene: TRBV11-2; clone size: NA; CDR3 length: 17; CDR3 protein: CASSLRNLRFGADTQYF; CDR3 DNA: TGTGCCAGCAGCTTGAGGAACTTACGATTCGGGGCAGATACGCAGTATTTT
J gene: TRBJ2-7; D gene: NA; V gene: TRBV24-1; clone size: NA; CDR3 length: 15; CDR3 protein: CATSDPGRGSYEQYF; CDR3 DNA: TGTGCCACCAGTGATCCCGGGCGGGGCTCCTACGAGCAGTACTTC
J gene: TRBJ2-1; D gene: TRBD2; V gene: TRBV24-1; clone size: NA; CDR3 length: 16; CDR3 protein: CATSDGGTSVYNEQFF; CDR3 DNA: TGTGCCACCAGTGATGGCGGGACTAGCGTATACAATGAGCAGTTCTTC
J gene: TRBJ2-5; D gene: NA; V gene: TRBV6-2/TRBV6-3; clone size: NA; CDR3 length: 15; CDR3 protein: CASSYSRRIQETQYF; CDR3 DNA: TGTGCCAGCAGTTACTCGAGGCGGATCCAAGAGACCCAGTACTTC
J gene: TRBJ1-3; D gene: TRBD1; V gene: TRBV9; clone size: NA; CDR3 length: 14; CDR3 protein: CASSVRQGGNTIYF; CDR3 DNA: TGTGCCAGCAGCGTACGACAGGGAGGAAACACCATATATTTT
J gene: TRBJ2-2; D gene: TRBD2; V gene: TRBV29-1; clone size: few; CDR3 length: 14; CDR3 protein: CSVLSGRRVGELFF; CDR3 DNA: TGCAGCGTGTTAAGCGGGAGGAGGGTCGGGGAGCTGTTTTTT
J gene: TRBJ2-1; D gene: TRBD1; V gene: TRBV7-2; clone size: NA; CDR3 length: 16; CDR3 protein: CASSWVGTGGYNEQFF; CDR3 DNA: TGTGCCAGCAGCTGGGTTGGGACAGGGGGTTACAATGAGCAGTTCTTC
J gene: TRBJ2-5; D gene: NA; V gene: TRBV5-1; clone size: NA; CDR3 length: 15; CDR3 protein: CASSLEAGTRETQYF; CDR3 DNA: TGCGCCAGCAGCTTGGAGGCAGGTACTCGAGAGACCCAGTACTTC
J gene: TRBJ1-5; D gene: NA; V gene: TRBV27; clone size: NA; CDR3 length: 15; CDR3 protein: CASTPRGGPNQPQHF; CDR3 DNA: TGTGCCAGCACCCCTCGGGGGGGGCCAAATCAGCCCCAGCATTTT
J gene: TRBJ2-2; D gene: NA; V gene: TRBV9; clone size: NA; CDR3 length: 14; CDR3 protein: CASSVGLLTGELFF; CDR3 DNA: TGTGCCAGCAGCGTGGGACTGCTCACCGGGGAGCTGTTTTTT
J gene: TRBJ1-2; D gene: NA; V gene: TRBV3-1/TRBV3-2; clone size: NA; CDR3 length: 14; CDR3 protein: CASSQRTLNYGYTF; CDR3 DNA: TGTGCCAGCAGCCAGCGGACTCTTAACTATGGCTACACCTTC
J gene: TRBJ2-7; D gene: NA; V gene: TRBV4-1; clone size: NA; CDR3 length: 16; CDR3 protein: CASSQHAGQTSYEQYF; CDR3 DNA: TGCGCCAGCAGCCAACACGCAGGGCAGACGTCCTACGAGCAGTACTTC
J gene: TRBJ1-6; D gene: NA; V gene: TRBV28; clone size: few; CDR3 length: 13; CDR3 protein: CASMWRQTSPLHF; CDR3 DNA: TGTGCCAGCATGTGGAGGCAGACTTCTCCCCTCCACTTT
J gene: TRBJ2-7; D gene: TRBD1; V gene: TRBV4-1; clone size: NA; CDR3 length: 15; CDR3 protein: CASSPARDSLDEQYF; CDR3 DNA: TGCGCCAGCAGCCCCGCCCGGGACAGCCTAGATGAGCAGTACTTC
J gene: TRBJ2-2; D gene: TRBD1; V gene: TRBV29-1; clone size: few; CDR3 length: 15; CDR3 protein: CSVEQGARNTGELFF; CDR3 DNA: TGCAGCGTAGAACAGGGGGCGCGGAACACCGGGGAGCTGTTTTTT
J gene: TRBJ2-3; D gene: NA; V gene: TRBV9; clone size: once; CDR3 length: 16; CDR3 protein: CASSVRGGTSTDTQYF; CDR3 DNA: TGTGCCAGCAGCGTAAGGGGCGGGACCAGCACAGATACGCAGTATTTT
J gene: TRBJ1-6; D gene: NA; V gene: TRBV5-4; clone size: NA; CDR3 length: 15; CDR3 protein: CASSLRMGGYSPLHF; CDR3 DNA: TGTGCCAGCAGCTTACGTATGGGGGGATATTCACCCCTCCACTTT
J gene: TRBJ2-2; D gene: NA; V gene: TRBV6-2/TRBV6-3; clone size: NA; CDR3 length: 13; CDR3 protein: CASSLQVAGELFF; CDR3 DNA: TGTGCCAGCAGTTTACAAGTCGCCGGGGAGCTGTTTTTT
J gene: TRBJ2-5; D gene: TRBD2; V gene: TRBV5-1; clone size: NA; CDR3 length: 14; CDR3 protein: CASSRLAGQETQYF; CDR3 DNA: TGCGCCAGCAGCCGACTAGCGGGTCAAGAGACCCAGTACTTC
J gene: TRBJ2-7; D gene: TRBD2; V gene: TRBV25-1; clone size: NA; CDR3 length: 17; CDR3 protein: CASSEVGSGMSPYEQYF; CDR3 DNA: TGTGCCAGCAGTGAAGTTGGTAGCGGGATGAGTCCCTACGAGCAGTACTTC
J gene: TRBJ1-4; D gene: TRBD1; V gene: TRBV9; clone size: once; CDR3 length: 15; CDR3 protein: CASSVVGDRREKLFF; CDR3 DNA: TGTGCCAGCAGCGTAGTGGGGGACAGGAGAGAAAAACTGTTTTTT
J gene: TRBJ1-4; D gene: NA; V gene: TRBV7-9; clone size: NA; CDR3 length: 16; CDR3 protein: CASSDAAGDANEKLFF; CDR3 DNA: TGTGCCAGCAGCGACGCGGCGGGGGACGCTAATGAAAAACTGTTTTTT
J gene: TRBJ1-1; D gene: TRBD1; V gene: TRBV7-9; clone size: NA; CDR3 length: 14; CDR3 protein: CASSLRGLNTEAFF; CDR3 DNA: TGTGCCAGCAGCTTGAGGGGGCTCAACACTGAAGCTTTCTTT
J gene: TRBJ2-1; D gene: NA; V gene: TRBV27; clone size: NA; CDR3 length: 14; CDR3 protein: CASTERDSRNEQFF; CDR3 DNA: TGTGCCAGCACGGAACGGGATTCACGAAATGAGCAGTTCTTC
J gene: TRBJ2-7; D gene: TRBD2; V gene: TRBV28; clone size: NA; CDR3 length: 15; CDR3 protein: CASSSLAGSPYEQYF; CDR3 DNA: TGTGCCAGCAGTTCTCTAGCGGGCAGCCCCTACGAGCAGTACTTC
J gene: TRBJ1-6; D gene: TRBD1; V gene: TRBV9; clone size: NA; CDR3 length: 15; CDR3 protein: CASSVGDRNNSPLHF; CDR3 DNA: TGTGCCAGCAGCGTAGGGGACAGGAATAATTCACCCCTCCACTTT